These 21 T cell receptor beta chains came from one sample sequenced in a study of blood T cell repertoires in COVID-19. Produced via immunoSEQ multiplex PCR; TCRdb's table is partial and in-frame only. This table has about 230,000 clones, under 85% appearing once. Sequencing was carried out using peripheral blood. These receptors were obtained from a woman aged 25 to 39 with COVID-19, enrolled during active disease.

This clone was observed a few times. In DNA, the CDR3 is TGTGCCAGCAGGACGCCGGGACAGGGAAATTCACCCCTCCACTTT. This sequence encodes CASRTPGQGNSPLHF. The chain is built from TRBV7-2 and TRBJ1-6; 9 bases are shared with TRBD1. Germline V lookup: CDR1 SGHTA, CDR2 FQGNSA. V lost 6 bases, J lost 7 bases, and 7 bases stayed unmatched. This CDR3 comprises 15 residues.

The chain combines TRBV30 with TRBJ2-7; 9 bases line up with TRBD1. With V trimmed by 5 bases and J by 2 bases, 1 base remained unmatched. Germline CDR1 and CDR2: GTSNPN and SVGIG (reference sequence). This CDR3 region has 12 residues. Here the CDR3 reads CAWGTGPYEQYF. The CDR3 DNA follows: TGTGCCTGGGGGACAGGGCCCTACGAGCAGTACTTC.

V is TRBV11-2 and J is TRBJ2-3; a possible D gene is TRBD2 (5 bases). V lost 6 bases and J 2 bases, leaving 12 bases between the germline ends. The CDR3 has 14 amino acids. CDR1 and CDR2 (germline): SGHAT, FQNNGV. The CDR3, as DNA: TGTGCCAGCAGACTGAGCGGCCTCACAGATACGCAGTATTTT. Its protein product is CASRLSGLTDTQYF.

This clone was found a few times. The chain employs TRBV5-1 and TRBJ1-6; D is perhaps TRBD1 (5 bases). The V and J ends lost 4 bases and 0 bases respectively, with 11 bases between them. The germline gives CDR1 SGHRS, CDR2 YFSETQ. This CDR3 contains 16 residues. CDR3 DNA sequence: TGCGCCAGCAGCACGAGACAGAGCTCCTATAATTCACCCCTCCACTTT. Protein product: CASSTRQSSYNSPLHF.

V is TRBV7-2 and J is TRBJ2-2, with 12 positions matching TRBD1. Germline values: CDR1 SGHTA, CDR2 FQGNSA. The CDR3 totals 14 residues. V dropped 5 bases and J dropped 6; count of bases not matched to a gene: 1. Here the CDR3 reads CASSRDRGPGELFF. CDR3 nucleotide sequence: TGTGCCAGCAGCCGGGACAGGGGGCCCGGGGAGCTGTTTTTT.

Only one count was recorded for this clone. This chain uses TRBV6-1 with TRBJ2-3; 13 bases are shared with TRBD2. The CDR3 is 19 residues long. Germline V CDR1 and CDR2: MNHNS, SASEGT. With 1 base clipped from V and 5 bases from J, the junction kept 12 bases outside the gene matches. The DNA of the CDR3 is TGTGCCAGCAGTGAAGTACATTATTGGACTAGCGGGAGAGGAGATACGCAGTATTTT. It is translated as CASSEVHYWTSGRGDTQYF.

The chain is built from TRBV4-1 and TRBJ2-2; 8 nucleotides match TRBD1. This CDR3 comprises 19 residues. Trimming removed 2 bases from V and 6 bases from J; junction bases left unmatched: 17. CDR1 and CDR2 (germline): MGHRA, YSYEKL. The CDR3 loop reads CASSQIGPGQVSISGELFF. CDR3 nucleotides: TGCGCCAGCAGCCAAATCGGTCCGGGACAGGTCTCTATCTCCGGGGAGCTGTTTTTT.

Notes on this clone: Other DNA sequences from this sample encode an identical CDR3 as well. This CDR3 is CASSLGSSGANVLTF. Written as DNA, the CDR3 is TGCGCCAGCAGCTTGGGCAGCTCTGGGGCCAACGTCCTGACTTTC. The chain couples TRBV5-1 to TRBJ2-6, with unresolved D. Germline CDR1 SGHRS, CDR2 YFSETQ. V lost 0 bases to trimming and J lost 0 bases, with 4 bases between them. The CDR3 loop spans 15 amino acids.

The chain is built from TRBV9 and TRBJ1-4; D gene uncertain. The germline V and J ends were trimmed by 0 bases and 2 bases, with 8 bases remaining between them. The CDR3 consists of 15 residues. Germline loops: CDR1 SGDLS, CDR2 YYNGEE. The CDR3 DNA reads as TGTGCCAGCAGCGTAGGTCTGCAGACTAATGAAAAACTGTTTTTT. This translates into CASSVGLQTNEKLFF.

Note on this clone: This specimen includes other DNA sequences encoding the same CDR3. The chain uses TRBV3-1 (or the pseudogene TRBV3-2) and TRBJ2-3; 8 nucleotides agree with TRBD2. The CDR3 contains 16 residues. With 0 bases clipped from V and 2 bases from J, the junction kept 4 bases outside the gene matches. CDR1 is LGHDT and CDR2 is YNNKEL in the germline V gene (reference sequence). Here the CDR3 reads CASSQEAGDFTDTQYF. As DNA, the CDR3 is TGTGCCAGCAGCCAAGAAGCGGGGGACTTCACAGATACGCAGTATTTT.

The chain uses TRBV6-6 and TRBJ2-7; 10 bases map to TRBD2. V gave up 6 bases and J gave up 3 bases; unmatched junction bases: 5. CDR1 and CDR2 from the germline V gene are MNHNY and SVGAGI (reference sequence). The CDR3 sequence is 14 residues long. CDR3 region: CASSQLAGDYEQYF. The CDR3 DNA follows: TGTGCCAGCAGCCAGCTAGCGGGAGACTACGAGCAGTACTTC.

This clone was counted a single time. The chain carries TRBV10-3 and TRBJ1-2, with TRBD1 matching 8 bases. The CDR3 extends over 15 amino acids. J lost 4 bases, V lost 7 bases, and 11 bases had no gene match. CDR1 is ENHRY, CDR2 SYGVKD, per germline. The CDR3 protein is CAIKEGRTGTYGYTF. In DNA, the CDR3 is TGTGCCATCAAAGAAGGTCGGACAGGGACCTATGGCTACACCTTC.

The chain is built from TRBV6-1 and TRBJ1-6, with D possibly matching TRBD1 (5 bases). Germline V CDR1 and CDR2: MNHNS, SASEGT. The CDR3 runs to 12 residues. Trimming removed 3 bases at V and 9 bases at J, with 6 bases between. Here the CDR3 DNA reads TGTGCCAGCAGTGAGGGGGGTTCACCCCTCCACTTT. It encodes CASSEGGSPLHF.

V and J are TRBV5-4 and TRBJ2-5, with TRBD1 as a possible D gene (5 bases). The CDR3 runs 15 residues. V lost 0 bases, J lost 2 bases, and 11 bases lay in between. The germline gives CDR1 SGHNT, CDR2 YYREEE (reference sequence). CDR3 loop: CASSLEPDTQETQYF. The CDR3, as DNA: TGTGCCAGCAGCTTGGAACCGGACACACAAGAGACCCAGTACTTC.

J is TRBJ2-4 and V is TRBV6-5; no reliable D call. V shed 2 bases and J shed 0 bases, with 11 bases lying between them. Germline V CDR1 and CDR2: MNHEY, SVGAGI. The CDR3 runs 16 residues. DNA of the CDR3: TGTGCCAGCAGTTACACTGCCACGGGAGCCAAAAACATTCAGTACTTC. Residues: CASSYTATGAKNIQYF.

This chain links TRBV27 with TRBJ2-5; TRBD2 might be the D (6 bases). The length of the CDR3 is 14 residues. Trimming removed 8 bases at V and 5 bases at J, with 18 bases between. Looked up from germline, CDR1 is MNHEY and CDR2 is SMNVEV (reference sequence). CDR3 sequence (DNA): TGTGCCAGCGGAAAAAGCGGGCCCTGGGAGACCCAGTACTTC. It codes for CASGKSGPWETQYF.

The V and J genes are TRBV2 and TRBJ2-5, with D uncertain. V shed 4 bases and J shed 5 bases, with 11 bases lying between them. The germline V gene has CDR1 SNHLY and CDR2 FYNNEI. The CDR3 is 13 amino acids. CDR3: CASSVMSWETQYF. The CDR3 DNA reads TGTGCCAGCAGTGTTATGAGTTGGGAGACCCAGTACTTC.

The chain is built from TRBV7-3 and TRBJ2-5; 10 nucleotides line up with TRBD1. J was trimmed by 4 bases and V by 1 base; bases with no gene match: 12. Germline V CDR1 and CDR2: SGHTA, FQGTGA. The CDR3 has 18 residues. Here the CDR3 reads CASSLRVPGQGMAETQYF. The CDR3 bases are TGTGCCAGCAGCTTAAGGGTCCCGGGACAGGGGATGGCAGAGACCCAGTACTTC.

This clone was recorded a few times. This rearrangement joins TRBV2 to TRBJ1-5; 7 bases match TRBD1. The length of the CDR3 is 14 residues. CDR1 is SNHLY and CDR2 is FYNNEI in the germline V gene. V was pared by 8 bases and J by 7 bases, with 11 bases of the junction left unmatched. CDR3: CASRRGQEGQPQHF. CDR3 coding DNA: TGTGCCAGCCGCCGAGGACAGGAGGGCCAGCCCCAGCATTTT.

This chain links TRBV6-1 with TRBJ2-7; a weak D match, TRBD1 (5 bases). CDR3 length equals 13 residues. Trimming left V 3 bases short and J 1 base short, with 7 bases between. CDR1 and CDR2 from the germline V gene are MNHNS and SASEGT. CDR3 loop: CASSEGLSYEQYF. For the CDR3, the DNA is TGTGCCAGCAGTGAGGGGCTGTCCTACGAGCAGTACTTC.

This clone was counted once. This chain links TRBV2 with TRBJ2-7, with TRBD1 matching over 7 bases. The CDR3 has 16 residues. Per the germline V gene, CDR1 is SNHLY and CDR2 is FYNNEI. With 6 bases clipped from V and 2 bases from J, the junction kept 13 bases outside the gene matches. CDR3 in DNA: TGTGCCAGCAGGGGACCCGGGACAGTCATCACCTACGAGCAGTACTTC. The encoded protein is CASRGPGTVITYEQYF.